The 32 T cell receptor beta chains below were found in one sample sequenced in a study of identical twins. TCRdb called the 5' RACE reads again in MiXCR, with one record for every CDR3 protein. The data hold around 570,000 distinct CDR3 sequences, with roughly 9.5% observed a single time. These data were also filed under a second study, of yellow fever vaccine responses in identical twins.

The sample consisted of PBMCs. Receptor source: a woman aged 18-29 years in good health.

This clonotype was detected ten times or more. The chain is built from TRBV20-1 and TRBJ2-5; the D gene is possibly TRBD1 (6 bases). The CDR3 has 15 residues. Germline values: CDR1 DFQATT, CDR2 SNEGSKA (reference sequence). Trimming pared 2 bases from V and 4 bases from J, leaving 17 bases between. The CDR3 DNA sequence: TGCAGTGCTAGAAGGGGGAGTTCCCCAGGAGAGACCCAGTACTTC. Translated, it gives CSARRGSSPGETQYF.

The J gene is TRBJ2-7, the V gene TRBV6-4, with a possible D match to TRBD1 (6 bases). V gave up 6 bases and J gave up 5 bases, with 14 bases separating them. This CDR3 is built from 13 residues. CDR1 MRHNA and CDR2 SNTAGT come from the germline V gene. CDR3 in DNA: TGTGCCAGCAGCTTAACAGGGAATGACGAGCAGTACTTC. This codes for CASSLTGNDEQYF.

This clonotype was detected only a few times. J is TRBJ2-5 and V is TRBV6-5; 9 bases align to TRBD1. V lost 2 bases, J lost 2 bases, and 0 bases stayed unmatched. The CDR3 has 14 residues. CDR1 MNHEY and CDR2 SVGAGI come from the germline V gene. CDR3 sequence reads: CASSYGTGQETQYF. The CDR3 DNA reads as TGTGCCAGCAGTTACGGGACAGGGCAAGAGACCCAGTACTTC.

The V gene is TRBV4-3, the J gene TRBJ2-1; D is possibly TRBD2 (5 bases). V was pared by 3 bases and J by 5 bases, with 14 bases between. The CDR3 contains 15 residues. Germline assignment: CDR1 LGHNA and CDR2 YSLEER. The CDR3 DNA follows: TGCGCCAGCAGCCAGACGGCGGGTCGTGACAATGAGCAGTTCTTC. Residues: CASSQTAGRDNEQFF.

Ten or more counts support this clonotype. The chain combines TRBV4-3 with TRBJ2-3; tentative D call: TRBD2 (6 bases). The CDR3 spans 15 residues. Germline CDR1 LGHNA, CDR2 YSLEER. Trimming cost V 0 bases and J 0 bases, with 7 bases left between them. The CDR3 DNA is TGCGCCAGCAGCCAAGACGGGAGTAGCACAGATACGCAGTATTTT. Amino acids: CASSQDGSSTDTQYF.

There are many counts of this clonotype. The V gene is TRBV20-1, the J gene TRBJ2-3; no definite D call. V gave up 2 bases and J gave up 1 base, with 10 bases separating them. The CDR3 length is 14 residues. CDR1 DFQATT and CDR2 SNEGSKA come from the germline V gene (reference sequence). As DNA, the CDR3 is TGCAGTGCTAGACCGCCCCGGCGCACAGATACGCAGTATTTT. Residues: CSARPPRRTDTQYF.

This clonotype was counted a few times. The chain joins TRBV2 to TRBJ1-1; no definite D call. The length of the CDR3 is 10 residues. Germline V gene sequence: CDR1 SNHLY, CDR2 FYNNEI. The ends were cut back, 4 bases at V and 6 bases at J, with 3 bases in the middle. In nucleotides, the CDR3 is TGTGCCAGCAGTGGGTCTGAAGCTTTCTTT. Amino acid sequence: CASSGSEAFF.

This clonotype was detected only a few times. The chain joins TRBV20-1 to TRBJ1-1; D perhaps matches TRBD1 (5 bases). Trimming cost V 3 bases and J 4 bases, with 12 bases left between them. The CDR3 extends over 13 amino acids. Germline loops: CDR1 DFQATT, CDR2 SNEGSKA (reference sequence). Here the CDR3 DNA reads TGCAGTGCTAGTCCGGGGGTTAGCACTGAAGCTTTCTTT. Its translation is CSASPGVSTEAFF.

This clonotype appeared many times. The genes are TRBV29-1 and TRBJ2-5; D ambiguous. Trimming took off 4 bases at V and 5 bases at J, with 14 bases between the two ends. Germline V gene lookup returns CDR1 SQVTM and CDR2 ANQGSEA. This CDR3 spans 13 amino acids. The CDR3 DNA reads TGCAGCGTTGTTGGTCTCGAGCCTGAGACCCAGTACTTC. Translation: CSVVGLEPETQYF.

V and J are TRBV20-1 and TRBJ2-7, with TRBD2 identical over 7 bases. CDR3 length equals 16 residues. V lost 0 bases and J lost 4; bases outside the gene matches: 12. In germline, CDR1 is DFQATT, CDR2 SNEGSKA (reference sequence). For the CDR3, the DNA is TGCAGTGCTAGAGATGCAGGTACTAGCGATCTTTACGAGCAGTACTTC. Protein product: CSARDAGTSDLYEQYF.

This clonotype was seen only a few times. This chain joins TRBV7-9 and TRBJ1-6; D perhaps matches TRBD1 (5 bases). Deletions cut 5 bases from V and 10 bases from J, with 18 bases between. CDR1 and CDR2 from the germline V gene are SEHNR and FQNEAQ (reference sequence). The CDR3 contains 15 residues. This CDR3 reads CASSPTMGPGSPLHF. Written as DNA, the CDR3 is TGTGCCAGCAGCCCCACGATGGGGCCGGGGTCACCCCTCCACTTT.

This sequence joins TRBV25-1 and TRBJ1-3; D unclear. Germline values: CDR1 MGHDK, CDR2 SYGVNS. CDR3 length equals 18 residues. V was trimmed by 7 bases and J by 0 bases, leaving 22 bases between them. The CDR3 nucleotides are TGTGCCAGCATCTCGGAGAACCCCCCGATTTACTCTGGAAACACCATATATTTT. Translation: CASISENPPIYSGNTIYF.

This chain links TRBV5-1 with TRBJ2-3; D unresolved. The CDR3 runs 15 residues. Trimming pared 0 bases from V and 0 bases from J, leaving 8 bases between. The germline CDR1 and CDR2 sequences are SGHRS and YFSETQ. CDR3: CASSLGSPSTDTQYF. The CDR3 coding sequence is TGCGCCAGCAGCTTGGGTTCCCCTAGCACAGATACGCAGTATTTT.

This clonotype was detected a few times. The J gene is TRBJ2-7, the V gene TRBV7-2; the D call may be TRBD1 or TRBD2 (5 bases each). CDR3 length: 16 residues. Germline V gives CDR1 SGHTA, CDR2 FQGNSA. Trimming stripped 4 bases from V and 3 bases from J, with 19 bases between. CDR3 DNA: TGTGCCAGCAGCTATGCGGCACAGGCAGGACTCTACGAGCAGTACTTC. This gives the protein CASSYAAQAGLYEQYF.

This clonotype was seen a handful of times. CDR3 nucleotide sequence: TGTGCCAGCAGCCAACACGCATTGGGACCGAACACTGAAGCTTTCTTT. It yields the protein CASSQHALGPNTEAFF. The rearrangement uses TRBV6-2 or TRBV6-3 and TRBJ1-1; D is possibly TRBD1 (5 bases). This CDR3 is 16 amino acids long. From germline, CDR1 is MNHEY and CDR2 SVGEGT. V lost 6 bases, J lost 1 base, and 18 bases lay in between.

This clonotype was picked up many times. The chain uses TRBV12-3 or TRBV12-4 and TRBJ2-7; TRBD1 aligns across 9 bases. J gave up 0 bases and V 8 bases, and 5 bases lay outside the gene matches. This CDR3 is built from 14 residues. The CDR3 loop is CASASTGGSYEQYF. The CDR3 DNA sequence: TGTGCCAGCGCTTCGACAGGGGGCTCCTACGAGCAGTACTTC.

This rearrangement joins TRBV7-9 to TRBJ2-2; the D gene is possibly TRBD2 (6 bases). The CDR3 runs to 15 residues. Trimming left V 4 bases short and J 1 base short, with 10 bases between. Looked up from germline, CDR1 is SEHNR and CDR2 is FQNEAQ (reference sequence). DNA of the CDR3: TGTGCCAGCAGCTCCCTAGCGAGGAACACCGGGGAGCTGTTTTTT. Encoded protein: CASSSLARNTGELFF.

This clonotype has at least ten counts. The rearrangement uses TRBV7-6 and TRBJ2-5, with 9 bases that match TRBD1. Germline CDR1 SGHVS, CDR2 FNYEAQ. CDR3 length: 14 residues. Trimming took 5 bases from V and 5 from J; bases not matched to a gene: 6. CDR3 residues: CASSPLQGAETQYF. The DNA of the CDR3 is TGTGCCAGCAGCCCTCTACAGGGGGCTGAGACCCAGTACTTC.

CDR3 DNA: TGTGCCAGCTCGCCCCTCCACAGGGCTTCCTACGAGCAGTACTTC. It is translated as CASSPLHRASYEQYF. The V call is TRBV27, the J call TRBJ2-7; tentatively, D is TRBD1 (6 bases). The CDR3 totals 15 residues. V was clipped by 8 bases and J by 1 base, with 18 bases between them. Germline-derived CDR1 and CDR2 are MNHEY and SMNVEV (reference sequence).

This clonotype was found a few times. The V and J genes are TRBV7-3 and TRBJ2-3; a possible D gene is TRBD1 (6 bases). Germline loops: CDR1 SGHTA, CDR2 FQGTGA. The V end lost 5 bases, the J end lost 2 bases, and 11 bases lay between the germline ends. The CDR3 totals 14 residues. The CDR3 nucleotides read TGTGCCAGCAGCAAGGGGGACCCCACAGATACGCAGTATTTT. It specifies CASSKGDPTDTQYF.

In this sample, this clonotype turned up a few times. V gene TRBV28 combines with J gene TRBJ1-2; 8 nucleotides line up with TRBD1. The CDR3 has 12 residues. The V gene's germline CDR1 is MDHEN and CDR2 SYDVKM. The J segment lost 5 bases and the V segment lost 8 bases, leaving 4 bases of the junction unmatched. Here the CDR3 reads CASYRGVYGYTF. CDR3 bases: TGTGCCAGCTACAGGGGGGTTTATGGCTACACCTTC.

This clonotype was observed many times. This rearrangement joins TRBV4-3 to TRBJ2-1, with no clear D. The germline V gene encodes CDR1 LGHNA and CDR2 YSLEER. The CDR3 covers 13 residues. Trimming removed 1 base at V and 8 bases at J, with 9 bases between. CDR3 nucleotide sequence: TGCGCCAGCAGCCAAGGGGAATCTTATGAGCAGTTCTTC. Its protein product is CASSQGESYEQFF.

This sequence joins TRBV30 and TRBJ2-7; possibly TRBD2 for D (5 bases). Deletions cut 0 bases from V and 4 bases from J, with 16 bases between. Germline values: CDR1 GTSNPN, CDR2 SVGIG (reference sequence). This CDR3 is 15 amino acids long. CDR3 residues: CAWSVEAGRVYEQYF. CDR3 coding DNA: TGTGCCTGGAGTGTAGAGGCGGGTAGGGTATACGAGCAGTACTTC.

This clonotype was counted only a few times. V is TRBV28 and J is TRBJ2-2; D uncertain. V lost 7 bases to trimming and J lost 2 bases, with 14 bases between them. The CDR3 consists of 15 residues. Germline values: CDR1 MDHEN, CDR2 SYDVKM. CDR3 sequence reads: CASTDLDRNTGELFF. Here the CDR3 DNA reads TGTGCCAGCACAGACCTGGACCGAAACACCGGGGAGCTGTTTTTT. The variable domain in full, completed from reference TRBV28 and TRBJ2-2, reads DVKVTQSSRYLVKRTGEKVFLECVQDMDHENMFWYRQDPGLGLRLIYFSYDVKMKEKGDIPEGYSVSREKKERFSLILESASTNQTSMYLCASTDLDRNTGELFFGEGSRLTVL.

This clonotype was recorded at least ten times. The chain uses TRBV6-1 and TRBJ2-3; TRBD2 agrees at 11 bases. V dropped 8 bases and J dropped 5; count of bases not matched to a gene: 9. The CDR3 is made up of 15 amino acids. Per germline, CDR1 MNHNS and CDR2 SASEGT. CDR3 DNA sequence: TGTGCCAGCGGGGCCGTAGCGGGGGGGGGAGATACGCAGTATTTT. It yields the protein CASGAVAGGGDTQYF.

The V call is TRBV7-9, the J call TRBJ2-3; possibly TRBD1 or TRBD2 for D (5 bases each). The CDR3 contains 16 residues. Germline CDR1 reads SEHNR; CDR2 reads FQNEAQ (reference sequence). V lost 0 bases and J 0 bases, leaving 10 bases between the germline ends. CDR3 nucleotides: TGTGCCAGCAGCTTAGCGTCGGGACGGAGCACAGATACGCAGTATTTT. Its translation: CASSLASGRSTDTQYF.

This clonotype was seen many times. The chain uses TRBV5-4 and TRBJ2-7; D is possibly TRBD2 (5 bases). CDR3 size: 15 residues. Germline V CDR1 and CDR2: SGHNT, YYREEE (reference sequence). Trimming left V 5 bases short and J 4 bases short, with 19 bases between. In DNA form, the CDR3 reads TGTGCCAGCAGTATGGACCTAGCTGGCGGTTACGAGCAGTACTTC. This encodes CASSMDLAGGYEQYF.

J is TRBJ2-7 and V is TRBV6-5, with D tentatively TRBD2 (5 bases). The V end was cut by 0 bases, the J end by 10 bases, with 13 bases between. Germline lookup yields CDR1 MNHEY and CDR2 SVGAGI. The CDR3 length is 13 residues. CDR3 in amino acids: CASSYSISGNQYF. The DNA of the CDR3 is TGTGCCAGCAGTTACTCGATATCCGGGAATCAGTACTTC.

The CDR3 spells CASSLGGTVQETQYF. The CDR3 bases are TGTGCCAGCAGCTTAGGGGGCACAGTCCAAGAGACCCAGTACTTC. The gene calls are TRBV7-2 and TRBJ2-5; D is perhaps TRBD1 (5 bases). From germline, CDR1 is SGHTA and CDR2 FQGNSA. The CDR3 has 15 residues. Trimming stripped 1 base from V and 1 base from J, with 10 bases between.

With respect to this clonotype: Given a much more abundant clone one base away, this may be a read error. The chain uses TRBV7-2 and TRBJ2-7; no clear D gene. The CDR3 totals 11 residues. CDR1 SGHTA and CDR2 FQGNSA come from the germline V gene. Trimming stripped 1 base from V and 11 bases from J, with 9 bases between. CDR3 protein: CASSLGQRKYF. The CDR3 DNA reads as TGTGCCAGCAGCTTAGGCCAGAGGAAGTACTTC. Using reference TRBV7-2 and TRBJ2-7 for the parts outside the CDR3, the full variable domain is GAGVSQSPSNKVTEKGKDVELRCDPISGHTALYWYRQSLGQGLEFLIYFQGNSAPDKSGLPSDRFSAERTGGSVSTLTIQRTQQEDSAVYLCASSLGQRKYFGPGTRLTVT.

There are a few counts of this clonotype. CDR3 residues: CASSPRGLAGDYEQYF. Here the CDR3 DNA reads TGTGCCAGCAGCCCCCGGGGACTAGCGGGAGACTACGAGCAGTACTTC. The V call is TRBV7-9, the J call TRBJ2-7; 14 bases agree with TRBD2. Germline V gene lookup returns CDR1 SEHNR and CDR2 FQNEAQ (reference sequence). V trimming: 5 bases; J trimming: 3 bases; junction bases outside the gene matches: 6. The CDR3 extends over 16 amino acids.

There are many counts of this clonotype. For the CDR3, the DNA is TGCAGCGTTGCGTTTAGGAACTCTGGAAACACCATATATTTT. Translation gives CSVAFRNSGNTIYF. The chain uses TRBV29-1 and TRBJ1-3, with D unresolved. The V and J ends lost 4 bases and 0 bases respectively, with 10 bases between them. CDR1 is SQVTM, CDR2 ANQGSEA, per germline. The CDR3 has 14 residues. Full variable domain (missing parts from reference TRBV29-1 and TRBJ1-3): SAVISQKPSRDICQRGTSLTIQCQVDSQVTMMFWYRQQPGQSLTLIATANQGSEATYESGFVIDKFPISRPNLTFSTLTVSNMSPEDSSIYLCSVAFRNSGNTIYFGEGSWLTVV.